A selection of T cell receptor beta chains follows, all from one sample in a study of blood T cell repertoires in COVID-19. Profiled with immunoSEQ multiplex PCR; TCRdb holds only in-frame clones, not every one. Of some 320,000 clones in the sample, 90% to 95% were seen once. The specimen was PBMCs or T cells enriched from blood (not recorded which). The origin of the receptors is a woman aged 25 to 39 who had been exposed to COVID-19. CDR3s include the opening cysteine and the closing phenylalanine or tryptophan. The D gene is left open where the match is weak. Expanded clones are given a class, and other clones once, few, many or no size at all.

j_call d_call clone_size v_call cdr3_aa cdr3_nt
TRBJ1-4 TRBD1 NA TRBV19 CASRSRGLDEKLFF TGTGCCAGTAGGAGCAGGGGGCTGGATGAAAAACTGTTTTTT
TRBJ1-4 TRBD1 NA TRBV2 CASSEEQGARLFF TGTGCCAGCAGTGAAGAGCAGGGGGCAAGACTGTTTTTT
TRBJ1-2 TRBD1 NA TRBV9 CASSVEGQGSGYGYTF TGTGCCAGCAGCGTAGAGGGACAGGGTTCGGGTTATGGCTACACCTTC
TRBJ2-5 NA once TRBV11-1 CASSLDVTGETQYF TGTGCCAGCAGCTTAGATGTGACGGGGGAGACCCAGTACTTC
TRBJ1-4 TRBD1 NA TRBV4-2 CASSLRLSNIVGTGFLSEKLFF TGTGCCAGCAGCCTGCGGTTGAGTAACATTGTGGGGACAGGGTTCTTGAGTGAAAAACTGTTTTTT
TRBJ1-6 NA NA TRBV9 CASSVGGERISPLHF TGTGCCAGCAGCGTAGGGGGAGAGCGAATTTCACCCCTCCACTTT
TRBJ1-5 TRBD1 NA TRBV7-9 CASRGQGNNQPQHF TGTGCCAGCAGGGGACAGGGCAATAATCAGCCCCAGCATTTT
TRBJ2-7 NA NA TRBV24-1 CATSGGPSYEQYF TGTGCCACCAGTGGAGGGCCCTCCTACGAGCAGTACTTC
TRBJ1-1 NA NA TRBV12-3/TRBV12-4 CASSFSNRDSDFF TGTGCCAGCAGTTTCTCAAACAGGGATTCGGATTTCTTT
TRBJ2-1 NA once TRBV19 CASSMRVAYNEQFF TGTGCCAGTAGTATGCGGGTTGCCTACAATGAGCAGTTCTTC
TRBJ2-3 NA NA TRBV6-5 CASSNSGLGHTDTQYF TGTGCCAGCAGTAACTCAGGGTTGGGACACACAGATACGCAGTATTTT